These T cell receptor beta chains were read from a single sample in a study of blood T cell repertoires in COVID-19. Only in-frame clones appear in the TCRdb table, and some are missing; sequencing was by immunoSEQ multiplex PCR. The sample shows around 170,000 clones, roughly four fifths of them seen only once. The specimen sequenced was peripheral blood. These receptors originate from a woman between 40 and 50 years old with acute or convalescent COVID-19. CDR3s include the opening cysteine and the closing phenylalanine or tryptophan. A D gene is named only where the DNA matches it firmly. Clone size is stated in some rows and not others, as once, few, many or a class when expanded.

CDR3nt: TGTGCCAGCAGGGGTACAGGGGGCTACTCACCCCTCCACTTT; CDR3aa: CASRGTGGYSPLHF; abundance: -; v_gene: TRBV2; d_gene: TRBD1; j_gene: TRBJ1-6
CDR3nt: TGCGCCAGCAGCTTGGGGTGGGACAGGGGCGGTGAAGCTTTCTTT; CDR3aa: CASSLGWDRGGEAFF; abundance: -; v_gene: TRBV5-1; d_gene: TRBD1; j_gene: TRBJ1-1
CDR3nt: TGTGCCAGCAGTACTCTACACACCATATATTTT; CDR3aa: CASSTLHTIYF; abundance: -; v_gene: TRBV25-1; d_gene: -; j_gene: TRBJ1-3
CDR3nt: TGTGCCAGCAGTGAAGACGCAGGGAACACCGGGGAGCTGTTTTTT; CDR3aa: CASSEDAGNTGELFF; abundance: -; v_gene: TRBV6-1; d_gene: -; j_gene: TRBJ2-2
CDR3nt: TGTGCCAGCAGCGCGTCCGGGACTACCTACAATGAGCAGTTCTTC; CDR3aa: CASSASGTTYNEQFF; abundance: -; v_gene: TRBV9; d_gene: TRBD2; j_gene: TRBJ2-1
CDR3nt: TGTGCCAGCAGTTCCGGCTCGTGGCGGGGGGTAGAGACCCAGTACTTC; CDR3aa: CASSSGSWRGVETQYF; abundance: -; v_gene: TRBV6-5; d_gene: TRBD2; j_gene: TRBJ2-5
CDR3nt: TGCGCCAGCAGCTCCAGTTTATCGAACACTGAAGCTTTCTTT; CDR3aa: CASSSSLSNTEAFF; abundance: -; v_gene: TRBV5-1; d_gene: -; j_gene: TRBJ1-1
CDR3nt: TGTGCCAGCTCACCGAACACCGGAGATCAAGAGACCCAGTACTTC; CDR3aa: CASSPNTGDQETQYF; abundance: -; v_gene: TRBV18; d_gene: -; j_gene: TRBJ2-5
CDR3nt: TGTGCCAGTAGTCCCGCTAGCGCCTACAGGCAGACCCAGTACTTC; CDR3aa: CASSPASAYRQTQYF; abundance: -; v_gene: TRBV19; d_gene: -; j_gene: TRBJ2-5
CDR3nt: TGTGCCAGCAGCTTGGGATTGCAGGGTTTACAGCCCCAGCATTTT; CDR3aa: CASSLGLQGLQPQHF; abundance: -; v_gene: TRBV5-5; d_gene: -; j_gene: TRBJ1-5
CDR3nt: TGCAGTGCTAGACGCGGGTATGAGCAGTTCTTC; CDR3aa: CSARRGYEQFF; abundance: -; v_gene: TRBV20-1; d_gene: -; j_gene: TRBJ2-1
CDR3nt: TGTGCCAGCAGTTTACCCGGACAGCATCAGCCCCAGCATTTT; CDR3aa: CASSLPGQHQPQHF; abundance: -; v_gene: TRBV28; d_gene: -; j_gene: TRBJ1-5
CDR3nt: TGTGCCAGTACCTGGGGCCCCCAAGAGCCCCAGCATTTT; CDR3aa: CASTWGPQEPQHF; abundance: -; v_gene: TRBV19; d_gene: -; j_gene: TRBJ1-5
CDR3nt: TGTGCCAGCCGGGACAGTCCTTTAGGTGAAGCTTTCTTT; CDR3aa: CASRDSPLGEAFF; abundance: -; v_gene: TRBV27; d_gene: TRBD1; j_gene: TRBJ1-1
CDR3nt: TGTGCCAGCAGCTTGAGGGGATCCGGGGAGCTGTTTTTT; CDR3aa: CASSLRGSGELFF; abundance: -; v_gene: TRBV5-4; d_gene: -; j_gene: TRBJ2-2
CDR3nt: TGTGCCAGCAGCCCTGCCCCGGTGGTTCGCACAGATACGCAGTATTTT; CDR3aa: CASSPAPVVRTDTQYF; abundance: -; v_gene: TRBV28; d_gene: -; j_gene: TRBJ2-3
CDR3nt: TGCGCCAGCAGCCCTACCTTCGGGACAAGGAATCTCGGAATCTCTGGAAACACCATATATTTT; CDR3aa: CASSPTFGTRNLGISGNTIYF; abundance: -; v_gene: TRBV10-1; d_gene: -; j_gene: TRBJ1-3
CDR3nt: TGTGCCAGCCAACCGGGACTAACGAGGGGCGATGAGCAGTTCTTC; CDR3aa: CASQPGLTRGDEQFF; abundance: -; v_gene: TRBV27; d_gene: TRBD2; j_gene: TRBJ2-1
CDR3nt: TGCGCCAGCAGCTTGAGCCCTTATAATTCACCCCTCCACTTT; CDR3aa: CASSLSPYNSPLHF; abundance: -; v_gene: TRBV5-1; d_gene: -; j_gene: TRBJ1-6
CDR3nt: TGTGCCAGTAGTCCTTCCGGGACTAACTACAATGAGCAGTTCTTC; CDR3aa: CASSPSGTNYNEQFF; abundance: -; v_gene: TRBV19; d_gene: TRBD2; j_gene: TRBJ2-1
CDR3nt: TGTGCCAGCACGGTCCGAATAAAGTCCTACGAGCAGTACTTC; CDR3aa: CASTVRIKSYEQYF; abundance: -; v_gene: TRBV11-2; d_gene: -; j_gene: TRBJ2-7
CDR3nt: TGTGCCAGCAGTTTCCTATTCCGGCTTGGCGGGATCTACGAGCAGTACTTC; CDR3aa: CASSFLFRLGGIYEQYF; abundance: -; v_gene: TRBV28; d_gene: -; j_gene: TRBJ2-7
CDR3nt: TGTGCCAGTAGTGCGGGACAGGGCCAATCCCAGATCCAGTACTTC; CDR3aa: CASSAGQGQSQIQYF; abundance: -; v_gene: TRBV19; d_gene: TRBD1; j_gene: TRBJ2-4
CDR3nt: TGTGCCAGCAGAGACAGGGAAGGCACTGAAGCTTTCTTT; CDR3aa: CASRDREGTEAFF; abundance: once; v_gene: TRBV12-3/TRBV12-4; d_gene: TRBD1; j_gene: TRBJ1-1
CDR3nt: TGTGCCACCAGTGATCCGGGACAGGGACTTAATGAAAAACTGTTTTTT; CDR3aa: CATSDPGQGLNEKLFF; abundance: -; v_gene: TRBV24-1; d_gene: TRBD1; j_gene: TRBJ1-4
CDR3nt: TGTGCCAGCAATAGACCGGGACAGGGATCGGGCGGGGAGCTGTTTTTT; CDR3aa: CASNRPGQGSGGELFF; abundance: -; v_gene: TRBV28; d_gene: TRBD1; j_gene: TRBJ2-2
CDR3nt: TGTGCCAGCAGCCAAAGTGAGTTAGGACAGGGGTTTAGCACCGGGGAGCTGTTTTTT; CDR3aa: CASSQSELGQGFSTGELFF; abundance: -; v_gene: TRBV3-1/TRBV3-2; d_gene: TRBD1; j_gene: TRBJ2-2
CDR3nt: TGTGCCAGCAGTCAAACAGGGATATATGGCTACACCTTC; CDR3aa: CASSQTGIYGYTF; abundance: once; v_gene: TRBV27; d_gene: -; j_gene: TRBJ1-2
CDR3nt: TGCGCCAGCAGCTCCCTATTGAACACTGAAGCTTTCTTT; CDR3aa: CASSSLLNTEAFF; abundance: -; v_gene: TRBV5-1; d_gene: -; j_gene: TRBJ1-1
CDR3nt: TGTGCCAGCAGTATAAGAGCTAATTCACCCCTCCACTTT; CDR3aa: CASSIRANSPLHF; abundance: -; v_gene: TRBV27; d_gene: -; j_gene: TRBJ1-6
CDR3nt: TGTGCCAGCCCCCCGGGGACAGCTTTAGTTGGGGGCTACACCTTC; CDR3aa: CASPPGTALVGGYTF; abundance: once; v_gene: TRBV2; d_gene: TRBD1; j_gene: TRBJ1-2
CDR3nt: TGTGCCAGTCGCCCTCCGAGCGGCTATGGCTACACCTTC; CDR3aa: CASRPPSGYGYTF; abundance: -; v_gene: TRBV28; d_gene: -; j_gene: TRBJ1-2
CDR3nt: TGTGCCAGCAGCTTAGAGTCCGCAGGGCGACTGTTTTTT; CDR3aa: CASSLESAGRLFF; abundance: -; v_gene: TRBV7-8; d_gene: -; j_gene: TRBJ1-4
CDR3nt: TGTGCCAGCAGCTTGCGGACAGGGATCGTCGCCGGGGAGCTGTTTTTT; CDR3aa: CASSLRTGIVAGELFF; abundance: -; v_gene: TRBV7-9; d_gene: TRBD1; j_gene: TRBJ2-2
CDR3nt: TGTGCCAGCAGTTTAAGGGGACAGGGTGCTTCACCCCTCCACTTT; CDR3aa: CASSLRGQGASPLHF; abundance: -; v_gene: TRBV28; d_gene: TRBD1; j_gene: TRBJ1-6
CDR3nt: TGTGCCAGCAGGACCGGGGGGGTCTATAATTCACCCCTCCACTTT; CDR3aa: CASRTGGVYNSPLHF; abundance: -; v_gene: TRBV27; d_gene: -; j_gene: TRBJ1-6
CDR3nt: TGTGCCAGCAGTGAAGCGCAAAACAGCAATAGGAATTCACCCCTCCACTTT; CDR3aa: CASSEAQNSNRNSPLHF; abundance: -; v_gene: TRBV6-1; d_gene: -; j_gene: TRBJ1-6
CDR3nt: TGTGCCAGCAGTTATGACGACAGGGGGCTGGGGGAGACCCAGTACTTC; CDR3aa: CASSYDDRGLGETQYF; abundance: -; v_gene: TRBV6-5; d_gene: TRBD1; j_gene: TRBJ2-5
CDR3nt: TGCGCCAGCAGCTTGTCAGACACTGAAGCTTTCTTT; CDR3aa: CASSLSDTEAFF; abundance: -; v_gene: TRBV5-1; d_gene: -; j_gene: TRBJ1-1
CDR3nt: TGTGCCAGCAGCCGGACTAGCGGCGAGCAGTTCTTC; CDR3aa: CASSRTSGEQFF; abundance: -; v_gene: TRBV7-8; d_gene: TRBD2; j_gene: TRBJ2-1
CDR3nt: TGTGCCAGCAGCCCCCATTCAAACACCATATATTTT; CDR3aa: CASSPHSNTIYF; abundance: -; v_gene: TRBV9; d_gene: -; j_gene: TRBJ1-3
CDR3nt: TGCGCCAGCAGCTTACAGGTTTACTCTGGGGCCAACGTCCTGACTTTC; CDR3aa: CASSLQVYSGANVLTF; abundance: -; v_gene: TRBV5-1; d_gene: -; j_gene: TRBJ2-6
CDR3nt: TGTGCCAGCAGTTCGGGACAGGGCTTGTTCGAGCAGTACTTC; CDR3aa: CASSSGQGLFEQYF; abundance: few; v_gene: TRBV28; d_gene: TRBD1; j_gene: TRBJ2-7
CDR3nt: TGTGCCAGCAGCTTAGAACGGTACAGGGGTGTCGGTTCACCCCTCCACTTT; CDR3aa: CASSLERYRGVGSPLHF; abundance: -; v_gene: TRBV7-9; d_gene: TRBD1; j_gene: TRBJ1-6
CDR3nt: TGTGCCAGCAGTACGGGACAGGGGGAGCCGAACACTGAAGCTTTCTTT; CDR3aa: CASSTGQGEPNTEAFF; abundance: -; v_gene: TRBV6-6; d_gene: TRBD1; j_gene: TRBJ1-1
CDR3nt: TGTGCCAGCAGTACCCGACAGGGGGCGTCCGAGCAGTACTTC; CDR3aa: CASSTRQGASEQYF; abundance: -; v_gene: TRBV28; d_gene: TRBD1; j_gene: TRBJ2-7
CDR3nt: TGTGCCAGCAGTTTCCCTAGCGGGAGGGTGAACACCGGGGAGCTGTTTTTT; CDR3aa: CASSFPSGRVNTGELFF; abundance: -; v_gene: TRBV27; d_gene: TRBD2; j_gene: TRBJ2-2
CDR3nt: TGTGCCATCAGGGGCAGCGGGGGGAAAAGCTCCTACAATGAGCAGTTCTTC; CDR3aa: CAIRGSGGKSSYNEQFF; abundance: -; v_gene: TRBV10-3; d_gene: TRBD2; j_gene: TRBJ2-1
CDR3nt: TGCGCCAGCACCGTTTCGGGGGGGCTTGTCGAGACCCAGTACTTC; CDR3aa: CASTVSGGLVETQYF; abundance: -; v_gene: TRBV5-1; d_gene: TRBD2; j_gene: TRBJ2-5
CDR3nt: TGCGCCACTTGGGACAGCTATAAGAACACTGAAGCTTTCTTT; CDR3aa: CATWDSYKNTEAFF; abundance: few; v_gene: TRBV10-2; d_gene: TRBD1; j_gene: TRBJ1-1
CDR3nt: TGTGCCAGTAGTATAGGAGGAGCGGGGAACATTCAGTACTTC; CDR3aa: CASSIGGAGNIQYF; abundance: -; v_gene: TRBV19; d_gene: TRBD2; j_gene: TRBJ2-4
CDR3nt: TGTGCCAGCAGGTTAAACCGGGGTGAGCAGTTCTTC; CDR3aa: CASRLNRGEQFF; abundance: -; v_gene: TRBV7-9; d_gene: -; j_gene: TRBJ2-1
CDR3nt: TGTGCCAGCAAGGCAGGTGTGTACAATGAGCAGTTCTTC; CDR3aa: CASKAGVYNEQFF; abundance: -; v_gene: TRBV6-5; d_gene: -; j_gene: TRBJ2-1
CDR3nt: TGTGCCAGTGAACCGGGACAGTACTATGGCTACACCTTC; CDR3aa: CASEPGQYYGYTF; abundance: -; v_gene: TRBV19; d_gene: TRBD1; j_gene: TRBJ1-2
CDR3nt: TGTGCCACCAGCAGAGATCTAGGAAGGGGTGAAAAACTGTTTTTT; CDR3aa: CATSRDLGRGEKLFF; abundance: -; v_gene: TRBV15; d_gene: -; j_gene: TRBJ1-4
CDR3nt: TGCGCCAGCAGCCAAGCCCCAGGGTATTCCTACAATGAGCAGTTCTTC; CDR3aa: CASSQAPGYSYNEQFF; abundance: -; v_gene: TRBV4-1; d_gene: -; j_gene: TRBJ2-1
CDR3nt: TGTGCCAGCAGTTTCGGGGGGACGTATGGCTACACCTTC; CDR3aa: CASSFGGTYGYTF; abundance: -; v_gene: TRBV28; d_gene: -; j_gene: TRBJ1-2
CDR3nt: TGCAGCGTTGCCCGAGGTACGGGGGGCACTGAAGCTTTCTTT; CDR3aa: CSVARGTGGTEAFF; abundance: few; v_gene: TRBV29-1; d_gene: -; j_gene: TRBJ1-1
CDR3nt: TGTGCCAGCAGTCCTCCGGGTTCCCCAAATGAAAAACTGTTTTTT; CDR3aa: CASSPPGSPNEKLFF; abundance: -; v_gene: TRBV28; d_gene: -; j_gene: TRBJ1-4
CDR3nt: TGTGCCAGTAGTATCGCCCGGGCCAGACAGACAGATACGCAGTATTTT; CDR3aa: CASSIARARQTDTQYF; abundance: once; v_gene: TRBV19; d_gene: -; j_gene: TRBJ2-3